This T cell receptor (beta chain) derives from a study of shared T cell receptors in the human thymus. The ends were cut back, 0 bases at V and 10 bases at J, with 12 bases in the middle. The CDR3 contains 13 residues. Per germline, CDR1 LGHNA and CDR2 YNFKEQ. Clones were sequenced by immunoSEQ multiplex PCR, and TCRdb holds only the in-frame ones, with some missing. The sample has about 710,000 clones; around 87% are singletons. This same sample was also part of a study on human thymus T cells. That work contributes: Corrective cardiac operations yielded the resected thymus tissue. Thymic and blood repertoires appeared to display a bias in their usage of V and J genes. Overlap was high between thymic repertoires from unrelated individuals, as reported in related research.

The chain links TRBV4-2 to TRBJ1-1, with D unresolved. This clonotype originated in a boy in the first two years of life with a congenital heart defect. Sequenced input: thymocytes. The CDR3 spells CASSQDRATRAFF. The CDR3 DNA reads as TGTGCCAGCAGCCAAGATCGGGCCACTAGAGCTTTCTTT.